These 18 T cell receptor beta chains share one sample of origin, sequenced in a study of blood T cells in healthy people across ages. Through a sample-barcoded 5' primer and a J-beta primer mix, a second PCR was run for roughly 6 to 12 cycles. TCRdb re-derived calls from the 5' RACE reads in MiXCR, one entry per CDR3 protein. The data contain approximately 770,000 distinct CDR3 sequences, roughly 60% of them seen just once; the ten biggest clones take up approximately 21%. The sample consisted of blood. These receptors originate from a young man in good health.

In the case of this clonotype: One end of the junction fails to match germline, which may point to a read error. The chain employs TRBV28 and TRBJ2-7, with 9 bases fitting TRBD2. Germline V gives CDR1 MDHEN, CDR2 SYDVKM. The CDR3 is made up of 14 amino acids. The CDR3 bases are TGTGCCAGCAGTCCCCTAGCGGGGTCCTCCGAGCAGTACTTC. It is translated as CASSPLAGSSEQYF.

Only a few counts were recorded for this clonotype. This chain links TRBV29-1 with TRBJ2-7; D possibly corresponds to TRBD2 (6 bases). The CDR3 is 16 residues long. Germline V gives CDR1 SQVTM, CDR2 ANQGSEA. V was pared by 1 base and J by 1 base, with 17 bases between. The CDR3 DNA reads TGCAGCGTTGAAGTGGAGGGGACGGAGGGTTCCTACGAGCAGTACTTC. This sequence encodes CSVEVEGTEGSYEQYF.

The chain employs TRBV2 and TRBJ2-1, with D hard to call. There are 13 residues in the CDR3. Between the trimmed V and J ends, which lost 6 bases and 4 bases, there was a span of 10 bases. From germline, CDR1 is SNHLY and CDR2 FYNNEI. The CDR3 bases are TGTGCCAGCAGCGCGGACGATTACAATGAGCAGTTCTTC. It encodes CASSADDYNEQFF. The complete variable domain, with remaining parts taken from reference TRBV2 and TRBJ2-1, reads EPEVTQTPSHQVTQMGQEVILRCVPISNHLYFYWYRQILGQKVEFLVSFYNNEISEKSEIFDDQFSVERPDGSNFTLKIRSTKLEDSAMYFCASSADDYNEQFFGPGTRLTVL.

The CDR3 is CASRVTGRYSNAIFEQYF. The CDR3 region has the DNA TGTGCCAGCAGAGTAACAGGGAGGTATTCTAACGCGATCTTCGAGCAGTACTTC. The chain links TRBV27 to TRBJ2-4; D is possibly TRBD1 or TRBD2 (6 bases each). The J call may be mistaken, given a closer DNA end match to TRBJ2-7. The CDR3 spans 18 residues. Germline assignment: CDR1 MNHEY and CDR2 SMNVEV (reference sequence).

This clonotype came up a few times. The rearrangement joins TRBV2 to TRBJ2-7; no clear D. This CDR3 region has 16 residues. The V gene's germline CDR1 is SNHLY and CDR2 FYNNEI. The V end lost 1 base, the J end lost 0 bases, and 13 bases lay between the germline ends. The CDR3 bases are TGTGCCAGCAGTGAAGGGCCGGTTGTGAGCTCCTACGAGCAGTACTTC. Translation gives CASSEGPVVSSYEQYF. Together with reference TRBV2 and TRBJ2-7, the CDR3 gives the full variable domain: EPEVTQTPSHQVTQMGQEVILRCVPISNHLYFYWYRQILGQKVEFLVSFYNNEISEKSEIFDDQFSVERPDGSNFTLKIRSTKLEDSAMYFCASSEGPVVSSYEQYFGPGTRLTVT.

This clonotype was observed a few times. The CDR3 DNA reads TGTGCCAGCAGCCCCAGGGTTTTCTCTCGGCTCACTGAAGCTTTCTTT. Protein sequence: CASSPRVFSRLTEAFF. The rearrangement joins TRBV6-5 to TRBJ1-1; a weak D match, TRBD1 (5 bases). Germline CDR1 is MNHEY and CDR2 is SVGAGI. CDR3 length equals 16 residues. V was trimmed by 6 bases and J by 4 bases, leaving 21 bases between them.

CDR3 sequence (DNA): TGCGCCAGCAGCTTGAGAGGGGATGGGGCCAACGTCCTGACTTTC. Encoded protein: CASSLRGDGANVLTF. The rearrangement uses TRBV5-1 and TRBJ2-6; D possibly matches TRBD1 or TRBD2 (5 bases each). Germline loops: CDR1 SGHRS, CDR2 YFSETQ. The V end lost 1 base, the J end lost 3 bases, and 8 bases lay between the germline ends. This CDR3 contains 15 residues. Complete variable domain (other parts from reference TRBV5-1 and TRBJ2-6): KAGVTQTPRYLIKTRGQQVTLSCSPISGHRSVSWYQQTPGQGLQFLFEYFSETQRNKGNFPGRFSGRQFSNSRSEMNVSTLELGDSALYLCASSLRGDGANVLTFGAGSRLTVL.

A note on this clonotype: The junction departs from germline at one end; a sequencing error may be responsible. The chain uses TRBV12-3 or TRBV12-4 and TRBJ2-2; the D call may be TRBD1 or TRBD2 (5 bases each). This CDR3 has 13 residues. This chain's CDR3 is CACSWPGPAELFF. The CDR3 DNA reads TGTGCCTGCAGTTGGCCGGGACCGGCGGAGCTGTTTTTT.

The genes are TRBV7-9 and TRBJ2-7, with D perhaps matching TRBD2 (6 bases). The J call may be incorrect, as the DNA end agrees better with TRBJ2-5. There are 13 residues in the CDR3. Germline CDR1 reads SEHNR; CDR2 reads FQNEAQ (reference sequence). This CDR3 is CASSYAGLETQYF. For the CDR3, the DNA is TGTGCCAGCAGCTACGCGGGGTTGGAGACCCAGTACTTC.

The chain employs TRBV7-2 and TRBJ2-1; 10 positions match TRBD2. J was trimmed by 4 bases and V by 6 bases; bases with no gene match: 9. Germline loops: CDR1 SGHTA, CDR2 FQGNSA. The length of the CDR3 is 16 residues. CDR3 sequence reads: CASSPNSGRPYNEQFF. The CDR3 bases are TGTGCCAGCAGTCCTAATAGCGGGAGGCCATACAATGAGCAGTTCTTC.

This clonotype was observed at least ten times. The V gene is TRBV20-1, the J gene TRBJ2-7; 8 positions match TRBD2. After removal of 6 bases from V and 4 bases from J, the junction contained 8 bases not matched to a gene. The CDR3 sequence is 13 residues long. Germline assignment: CDR1 DFQATT and CDR2 SNEGSKA (reference sequence). CDR3 sequence (DNA): TGCAGTGCCCCCGGACTAGCTCGGTACGAGCAGTACTTC. As protein: CSAPGLARYEQYF.

The chain recombines TRBV11-2 with TRBJ2-1, with a weak D call TRBD2 (6 bases). The CDR3 covers 18 residues. CDR1 is SGHAT and CDR2 is FQNNGV in the germline V gene. Trimming shortened V by 5 bases and J by 3 bases, and 23 bases separated the two germline ends. This chain's CDR3 is CASSLTRREKGLYNEQFF. The CDR3 coding sequence is TGTGCCAGCAGCCTAACCCGGAGGGAGAAGGGGCTCTACAATGAGCAGTTCTTC.

This clonotype was seen more than once but under ten times. The CDR3 protein is CASTRTVTDTQYF. The CDR3 region has the DNA TGTGCCAGCACCAGGACTGTCACAGATACGCAGTATTTT. V usage is TRBV12-3 or TRBV12-4 and J usage is TRBJ2-3; D is perhaps TRBD2 (5 bases). Trimming took 7 bases from V and 2 from J, leaving 10 bases between them. The CDR3 contains 13 residues.

V is TRBV11-3 and J is TRBJ2-5; 13 positions agree with TRBD2. Trimming cost V 5 bases and J 4 bases; bases outside gene matches: 7. The CDR3 contains 16 residues. Per germline, CDR1 SGHNT and CDR2 YENEEA. CDR3 residues: CASSPGLAGAGETQYF. The CDR3 nucleotides read TGTGCCAGCAGCCCAGGACTAGCGGGAGCCGGAGAGACCCAGTACTTC.

V usage is TRBV28 and J usage is TRBJ2-5, with D maybe TRBD1 (6 bases). V was trimmed by 5 bases and J by 6 bases, leaving 19 bases between them. The V gene's germline CDR1 is MDHEN and CDR2 SYDVKM. There are 15 residues in the CDR3. The CDR3 loop is CASSPRDLWGQTQYF. DNA for the CDR3: TGTGCCAGCAGTCCTCGGGACCTCTGGGGGCAGACCCAGTACTTC. The full variable domain, in which reference TRBV28 and TRBJ2-5 provide the parts outside the CDR3, is DVKVTQSSRYLVKRTGEKVFLECVQDMDHENMFWYRQDPGLGLRLIYFSYDVKMKEKGDIPEGYSVSREKKERFSLILESASTNQTSMYLCASSPRDLWGQTQYFGPGTRLLVL.

J is TRBJ2-7 and V is TRBV11-1, with D tentatively TRBD2 (5 bases). With 5 bases removed from V and 5 bases from J, the gap between germline ends came to 25 bases. The CDR3 totals 17 residues. Looked up from germline, CDR1 is SGHAT and CDR2 is FQDESV (reference sequence). CDR3 residues: CASSLRPPTEVRNEQYF. DNA for the CDR3: TGTGCCAGCAGCCTCCGTCCCCCTACGGAGGTCCGAAACGAGCAGTACTTC.

A note on this clonotype: A single base separates this from a much larger clone, so it may be a read error. The V gene is TRBV10-3, the J gene TRBJ2-3; D is undetermined. The end of the DNA aligns better with TRBJ1-5, so the J call may be wrong. The CDR3 spans 11 residues. The germline V gene encodes CDR1 ENHRY and CDR2 SYGVKD. CDR3: CAISDTDTQHF. The CDR3 DNA is TGTGCCATCAGTGACACAGATACGCAGCATTTT.

V gene TRBV11-2 combines with J gene TRBJ2-5; 9 nucleotides line up with TRBD2. With V trimmed by 0 bases and J by 5 bases, 4 bases remained unmatched. Looked up from germline, CDR1 is SGHAT and CDR2 is FQNNGV. This CDR3 has 15 amino acids. The CDR3 sequence is CASSLEGLAAETQYF. The CDR3 bases are TGTGCCAGCAGCTTAGAGGGACTAGCTGCCGAGACCCAGTACTTC.